The sequence of this TCR beta chain was determined in a study of T-cell memory formation after mild COVID-19. This CDR3 is built from 13 residues. Per the germline V gene, CDR1 is KGHDR and CDR2 is SFDVKD. The germline V and J ends were trimmed by 4 bases and 2 bases, with 7 bases remaining between them. Libraries for TCRalpha and TCRbeta carried sample barcodes and unique molecular identifiers via 5'RACE. TCRdb recomputed calls from the 5' RACE reads with MiXCR, one row per CDR3 protein. The sample contains about 340,000 distinct CDR3 sequences, about 20% of which appear only once. This clonotype was seen many times. Antigen: not known. Study results and limitations: Pre-infection memory showed some responding clones, and this suggested that cross-reactive memory joined. Confirmation of SARS-CoV-2 specificity was lacking for second-wave clones peaking day 37. Clones contracting across day 15 to 85 had a balanced CD4/CD8 profile; later expanding clones leaned CD4+.

The sequenced material came from PBMCs or a T cell subset sorted from them (not recorded which). The genes are TRBV24-1 and TRBJ1-1; D ambiguous. The clonotype originates from a man between 18 and 29 years old who had mild COVID-19 (a few samples of this study predate the infection). Cell type and time point are not known. CDR3 sequence (DNA): TGTGCCACCAGTGACATCGAAAACACTGAAGCTTTCTTT. As protein: CATSDIENTEAFF.